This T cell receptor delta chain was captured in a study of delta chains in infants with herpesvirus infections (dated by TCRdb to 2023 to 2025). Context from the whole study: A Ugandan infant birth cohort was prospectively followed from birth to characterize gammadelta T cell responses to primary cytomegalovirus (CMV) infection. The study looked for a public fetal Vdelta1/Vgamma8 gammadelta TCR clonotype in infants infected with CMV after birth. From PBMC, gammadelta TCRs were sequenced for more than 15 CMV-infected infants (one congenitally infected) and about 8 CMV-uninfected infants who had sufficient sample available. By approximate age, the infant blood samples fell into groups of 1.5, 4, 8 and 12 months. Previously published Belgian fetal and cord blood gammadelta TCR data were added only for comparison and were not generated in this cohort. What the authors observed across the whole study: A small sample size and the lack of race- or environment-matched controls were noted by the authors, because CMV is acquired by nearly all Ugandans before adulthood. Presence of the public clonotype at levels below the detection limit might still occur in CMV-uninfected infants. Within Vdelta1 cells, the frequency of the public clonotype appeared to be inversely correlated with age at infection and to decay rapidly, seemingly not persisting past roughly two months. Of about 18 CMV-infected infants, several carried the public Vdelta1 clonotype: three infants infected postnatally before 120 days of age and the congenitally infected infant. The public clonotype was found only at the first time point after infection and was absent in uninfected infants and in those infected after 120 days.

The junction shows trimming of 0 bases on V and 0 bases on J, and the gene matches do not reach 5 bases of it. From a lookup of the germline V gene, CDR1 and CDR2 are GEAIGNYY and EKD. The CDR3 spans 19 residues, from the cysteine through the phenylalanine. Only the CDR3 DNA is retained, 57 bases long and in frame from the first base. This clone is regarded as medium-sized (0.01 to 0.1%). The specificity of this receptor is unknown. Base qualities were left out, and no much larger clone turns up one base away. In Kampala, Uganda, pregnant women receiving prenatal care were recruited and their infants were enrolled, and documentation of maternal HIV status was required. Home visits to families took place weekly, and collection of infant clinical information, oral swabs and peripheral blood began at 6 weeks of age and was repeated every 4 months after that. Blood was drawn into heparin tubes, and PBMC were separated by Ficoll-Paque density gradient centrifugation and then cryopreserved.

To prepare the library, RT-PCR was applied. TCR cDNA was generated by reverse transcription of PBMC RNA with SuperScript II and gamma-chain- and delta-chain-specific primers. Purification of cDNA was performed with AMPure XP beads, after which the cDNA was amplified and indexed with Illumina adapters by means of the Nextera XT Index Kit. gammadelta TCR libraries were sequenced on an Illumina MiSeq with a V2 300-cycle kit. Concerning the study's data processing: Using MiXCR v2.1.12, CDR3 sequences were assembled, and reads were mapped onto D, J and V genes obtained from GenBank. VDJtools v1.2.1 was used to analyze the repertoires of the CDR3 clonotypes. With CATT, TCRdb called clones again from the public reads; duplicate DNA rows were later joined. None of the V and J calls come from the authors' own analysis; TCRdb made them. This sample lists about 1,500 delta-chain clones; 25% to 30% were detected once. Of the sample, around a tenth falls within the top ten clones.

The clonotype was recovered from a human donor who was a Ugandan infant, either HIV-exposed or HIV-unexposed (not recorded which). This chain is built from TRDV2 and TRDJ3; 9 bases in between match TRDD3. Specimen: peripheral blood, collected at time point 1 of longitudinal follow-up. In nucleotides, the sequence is TGTGCCTGTGACACCGTACTGGGGGAAAGCTCCTGGGACACCCGACAGATGTTTTTC. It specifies CACDTVLGESSWDTRQMFF.